This is a list of T cell receptor beta chains from one sample in a study of T cell repertoires in aging, cancer and after chemotherapy. TCRdb reprocessed the multiplex PCR reads via MiXCR and lists one record per CDR3 protein. This sample has thousands of distinct CDR3 sequences; 20% to 25% occur once, and the top ten carry about 20%. The sequencing input was blood. The receptors shown here come from a human donor with a blood cancer. Both conserved end residues are part of each CDR3. The D gene is left open where the match is weak. Size is stated for part of the rows, as once, few or many counts, or as a class when the clone is expanded.

15	TRBV7-2	TRBJ1-3	NA	NA	TGTGCCAGCAACTCAAGACAGGACTCTGGAAACACCATATATTTT	CASNSRQDSGNTIYF
11	TRBV20-1	TRBJ2-5	NA	NA	TGCAGTGGACAGACCTCCAAGACCCAGTACTTC	CSGQTSKTQYF
13	TRBV11-2	TRBJ2-7	few	NA	TGTGCCAGCAGCAAAAACACAAACTACGAGCAGTACTTC	CASSKNTNYEQYF
15	TRBV13	TRBJ1-2	medium-sized	NA	TGTGCCAGCAGCTCCTGGACGCAGGAGAACTATGGCTACACCTTC	CASSSWTQENYGYTF
14	TRBV5-5	TRBJ1-4	NA	NA	TGTGCCAGCAGCTTGGGGGGCATGAATGAAAAACTGTTTTTT	CASSLGGMNEKLFF
15	TRBV6-4	TRBJ2-3	medium-sized	TRBD2	TGTGCCAGCAGTAAAAGCGGGGGGGCCACAGATACGCAGTATTTT	CASSKSGGATDTQYF
15	TRBV6-5	TRBJ2-2	medium-sized	TRBD2	TGTGCCAGCAGTTACTCGGCCGGGGGGGGAAAGGAGCTGTTTTTT	CASSYSAGGGKELFF
16	TRBV19	TRBJ2-5	medium-sized	TRBD2	TGTGCCAGTAGCCGGGGAGAGGTAGCGGGGAAAAAGACCCAGTACTTC	CASSRGEVAGKKTQYF
14	TRBV6-5	TRBJ1-3	medium-sized	NA	TGTGCCAGCAGTTACGGGGACTCTGGAAACACCATATATTTT	CASSYGDSGNTIYF
18	TRBV18	TRBJ2-7	medium-sized	TRBD2	TGTGCCAGCTCAACCAGCGCTGGGGGGGGGTCGTATACCTACGAGCAGTACTTC	CASSTSAGGGSYTYEQYF
12	TRBV11-2	TRBJ2-7	few	TRBD2	TGTGCCAGCAGGCTAGCGGGAAACGAGCAGTACTTC	CASRLAGNEQYF
15	TRBV11-3	TRBJ2-3	medium-sized	TRBD1	TGTGCCAGCAGCTTAGGAGGGGGCATCACAGATACGCAGTATTTT	CASSLGGGITDTQYF
15	TRBV6-4	TRBJ2-1	medium-sized	NA	TGTGCCAGCAGCGACCAAGGGGGGAAAGGCAATGAGCAGTTCTTC	CASSDQGGKGNEQFF
14	TRBV19	TRBJ1-5	medium-sized	NA	TGTGCCAGTAGTTCGGTGGCAGGGAATCAGCCCCAGCATTTT	CASSSVAGNQPQHF
16	TRBV4-2	TRBJ1-2	few	TRBD1	TGTGCCAGCAGCCAAGAAACAGGGGGCATCGGCTATGGCTACACCTTC	CASSQETGGIGYGYTF
13	TRBV27	TRBJ2-2	medium-sized	NA	TGTGAGACGGGGACACCGAACACCGGGGAGCTGTTTTTT	CETGTPNTGELFF
20	TRBV6-6	TRBJ2-4	few	NA	TGTGCCAGCAGTTACGGGGGGTGGGGACAGACCAGTGTAGCCAAAAACATTCAGTACTTC	CASSYGGWGQTSVAKNIQYF
13	TRBV12-3/TRBV12-4	TRBJ1-2	medium-sized	NA	TGTGCCAGCAGTTTAGCTGGGGATCATGGCTACACCTTC	CASSLAGDHGYTF
13	TRBV20-1	TRBJ2-7	few	NA	TGCAGTGCTAGAGAGCCAGGTTTCCACGAGCAGTACTTC	CSAREPGFHEQYF
13	TRBV7-9	TRBJ2-7	NA	NA	TGTGCCAGCAGCCAAAACGGGGACGGTGAGCAGTACTTC	CASSQNGDGEQYF
15	TRBV7-9	TRBJ2-1	NA	TRBD2	TGTGCCACCGGGGGACTAGCGGGGTTCTACAATGAGCAGTTCTTC	CATGGLAGFYNEQFF
14	TRBV7-9	TRBJ2-7	few	TRBD2	TGTGCCAGCTTCCGACTAGCGGGGTTCTACGAGCAGTACTTC	CASFRLAGFYEQYF
14	TRBV5-1	TRBJ1-4	NA	TRBD1	TGCGCCAGCAGCTTAGGACAGGGAAGTGAAAAACTGTTTTTT	CASSLGQGSEKLFF
15	TRBV7-9	TRBJ2-7	few	NA	TGTGCCAGCAGCTTAAGTCCAGGACAAAAATACGAGCAGTACTTC	CASSLSPGQKYEQYF
12	TRBV12-3/TRBV12-4	TRBJ1-1	medium-sized	NA	TGTGCCAGCAGTTTAGACGGGATAGTGGCTTTCTTT	CASSLDGIVAFF
14	TRBV11-3	TRBJ2-7	NA	TRBD2	TGTGCCAGCAGCTTACCGACTAGCGGGGACGAGCAGTACTTC	CASSLPTSGDEQYF
14	TRBV30	TRBJ1-5	medium-sized	NA	TGTGCCTGGAGTGCCCTGTCCTCCAATCAGCCCCAGCATTTT	CAWSALSSNQPQHF
15	TRBV2	TRBJ2-1	NA	NA	TGTGCCAGCAGTGAACTTAGGGCCGCTCGGGGTGAGCAGTTCTTC	CASSELRAARGEQFF
16	TRBV2	TRBJ2-3	few	TRBD1	TGTGCCAGCAGTGTGTCACAGGGGGCAGGGGCAGATACGCAGTATTTT	CASSVSQGAGADTQYF
15	TRBV28	TRBJ2-3	NA	TRBD2	TGTGCCAGCAGCTTGCCGGGAGGGCCGGTCGGTACGCAGTATTTT	CASSLPGGPVGTQYF